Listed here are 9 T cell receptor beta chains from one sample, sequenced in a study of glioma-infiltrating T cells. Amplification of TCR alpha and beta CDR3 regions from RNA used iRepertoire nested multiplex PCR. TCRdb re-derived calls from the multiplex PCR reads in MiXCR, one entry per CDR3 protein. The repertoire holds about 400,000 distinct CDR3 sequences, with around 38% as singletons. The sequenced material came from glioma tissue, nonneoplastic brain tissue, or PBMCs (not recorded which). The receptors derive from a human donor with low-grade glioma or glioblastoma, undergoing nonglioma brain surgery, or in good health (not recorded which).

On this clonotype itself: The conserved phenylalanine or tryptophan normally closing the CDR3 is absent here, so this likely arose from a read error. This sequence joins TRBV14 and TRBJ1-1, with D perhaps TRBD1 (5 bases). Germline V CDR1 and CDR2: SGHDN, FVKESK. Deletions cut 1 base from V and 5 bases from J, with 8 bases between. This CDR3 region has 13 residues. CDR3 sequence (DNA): TGTGCCAGCAGCCAAGGACAGCTTACTGAAGCTTTCTCT. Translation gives CASSQGQLTEAFS.

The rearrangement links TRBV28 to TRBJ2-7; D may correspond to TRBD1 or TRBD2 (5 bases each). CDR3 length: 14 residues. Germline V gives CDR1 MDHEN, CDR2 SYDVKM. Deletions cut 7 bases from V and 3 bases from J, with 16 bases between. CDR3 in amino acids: CASINPAGSYEQYF. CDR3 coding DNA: TGTGCCAGCATCAACCCGGCAGGGAGCTACGAGCAGTACTTC. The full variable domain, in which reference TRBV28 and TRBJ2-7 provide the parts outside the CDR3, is DVKVTQSSRYLVKRTGEKVFLECVQDMDHENMFWYRQDPGLGLRLIYFSYDVKMKEKGDIPEGYSVSREKKERFSLILESASTNQTSMYLCASINPAGSYEQYFGPGTRLTVT.

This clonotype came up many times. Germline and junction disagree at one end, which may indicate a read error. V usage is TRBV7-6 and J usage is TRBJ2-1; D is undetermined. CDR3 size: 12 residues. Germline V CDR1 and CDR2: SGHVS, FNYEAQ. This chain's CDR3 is CASSLIPNKQFF. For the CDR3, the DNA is TGTGCCAGCAGCTTAATTCCCAATAAGCAGTTCTTC.

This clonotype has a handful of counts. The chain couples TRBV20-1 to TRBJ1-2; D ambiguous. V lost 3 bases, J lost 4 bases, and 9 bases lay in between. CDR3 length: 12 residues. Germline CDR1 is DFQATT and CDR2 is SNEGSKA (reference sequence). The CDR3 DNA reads TGCAGTGCTAGCGGCACTCTCTATGGCTACACCTTC. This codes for CSASGTLYGYTF.

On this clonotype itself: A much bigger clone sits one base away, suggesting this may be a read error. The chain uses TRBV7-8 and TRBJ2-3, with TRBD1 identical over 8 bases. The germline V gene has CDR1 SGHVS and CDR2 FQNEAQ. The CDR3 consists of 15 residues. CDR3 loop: CASSLSLTGEDAQYF. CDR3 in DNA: TGTGCCAGCAGCTTATCATTGACAGGGGAAGATGCGCAGTATTTT.

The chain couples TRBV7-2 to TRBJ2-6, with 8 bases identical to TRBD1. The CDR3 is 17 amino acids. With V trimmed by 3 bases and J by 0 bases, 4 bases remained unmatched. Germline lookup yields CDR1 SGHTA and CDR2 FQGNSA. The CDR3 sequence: CASSFRTGTSGANVLTF. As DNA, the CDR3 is TGTGCCAGCAGCTTTAGGACAGGGACCTCTGGGGCCAACGTCCTGACTTTC. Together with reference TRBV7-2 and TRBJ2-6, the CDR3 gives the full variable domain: GAGVSQSPSNKVTEKGKDVELRCDPISGHTALYWYRQSLGQGLEFLIYFQGNSAPDKSGLPSDRFSAERTGGSVSTLTIQRTQQEDSAVYLCASSFRTGTSGANVLTFGAGSRLTVL.

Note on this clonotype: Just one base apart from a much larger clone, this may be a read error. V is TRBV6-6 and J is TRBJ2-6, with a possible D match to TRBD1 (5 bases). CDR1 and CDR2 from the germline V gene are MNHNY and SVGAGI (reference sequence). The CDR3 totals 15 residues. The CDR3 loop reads CASSYAPSGANFLTF. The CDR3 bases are TGTGCCAGCAGTTACGCTCCCTCTGGGGCCAACTTCCTGACTTTC.

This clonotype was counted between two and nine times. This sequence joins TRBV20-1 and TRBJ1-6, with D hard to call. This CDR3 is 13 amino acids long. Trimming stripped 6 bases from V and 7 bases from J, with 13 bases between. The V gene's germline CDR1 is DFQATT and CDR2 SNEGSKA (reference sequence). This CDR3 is CSASTFGNSPLHF. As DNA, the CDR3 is TGCAGTGCCTCTACCTTCGGGAATTCACCCCTCCACTTT.

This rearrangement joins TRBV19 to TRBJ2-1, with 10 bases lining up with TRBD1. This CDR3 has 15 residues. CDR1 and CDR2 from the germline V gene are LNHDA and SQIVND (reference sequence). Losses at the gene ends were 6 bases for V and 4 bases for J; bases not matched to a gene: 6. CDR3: CASRGQGEGYNEQFF. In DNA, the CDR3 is TGTGCCAGTAGAGGACAGGGGGAAGGGTACAATGAGCAGTTCTTC.